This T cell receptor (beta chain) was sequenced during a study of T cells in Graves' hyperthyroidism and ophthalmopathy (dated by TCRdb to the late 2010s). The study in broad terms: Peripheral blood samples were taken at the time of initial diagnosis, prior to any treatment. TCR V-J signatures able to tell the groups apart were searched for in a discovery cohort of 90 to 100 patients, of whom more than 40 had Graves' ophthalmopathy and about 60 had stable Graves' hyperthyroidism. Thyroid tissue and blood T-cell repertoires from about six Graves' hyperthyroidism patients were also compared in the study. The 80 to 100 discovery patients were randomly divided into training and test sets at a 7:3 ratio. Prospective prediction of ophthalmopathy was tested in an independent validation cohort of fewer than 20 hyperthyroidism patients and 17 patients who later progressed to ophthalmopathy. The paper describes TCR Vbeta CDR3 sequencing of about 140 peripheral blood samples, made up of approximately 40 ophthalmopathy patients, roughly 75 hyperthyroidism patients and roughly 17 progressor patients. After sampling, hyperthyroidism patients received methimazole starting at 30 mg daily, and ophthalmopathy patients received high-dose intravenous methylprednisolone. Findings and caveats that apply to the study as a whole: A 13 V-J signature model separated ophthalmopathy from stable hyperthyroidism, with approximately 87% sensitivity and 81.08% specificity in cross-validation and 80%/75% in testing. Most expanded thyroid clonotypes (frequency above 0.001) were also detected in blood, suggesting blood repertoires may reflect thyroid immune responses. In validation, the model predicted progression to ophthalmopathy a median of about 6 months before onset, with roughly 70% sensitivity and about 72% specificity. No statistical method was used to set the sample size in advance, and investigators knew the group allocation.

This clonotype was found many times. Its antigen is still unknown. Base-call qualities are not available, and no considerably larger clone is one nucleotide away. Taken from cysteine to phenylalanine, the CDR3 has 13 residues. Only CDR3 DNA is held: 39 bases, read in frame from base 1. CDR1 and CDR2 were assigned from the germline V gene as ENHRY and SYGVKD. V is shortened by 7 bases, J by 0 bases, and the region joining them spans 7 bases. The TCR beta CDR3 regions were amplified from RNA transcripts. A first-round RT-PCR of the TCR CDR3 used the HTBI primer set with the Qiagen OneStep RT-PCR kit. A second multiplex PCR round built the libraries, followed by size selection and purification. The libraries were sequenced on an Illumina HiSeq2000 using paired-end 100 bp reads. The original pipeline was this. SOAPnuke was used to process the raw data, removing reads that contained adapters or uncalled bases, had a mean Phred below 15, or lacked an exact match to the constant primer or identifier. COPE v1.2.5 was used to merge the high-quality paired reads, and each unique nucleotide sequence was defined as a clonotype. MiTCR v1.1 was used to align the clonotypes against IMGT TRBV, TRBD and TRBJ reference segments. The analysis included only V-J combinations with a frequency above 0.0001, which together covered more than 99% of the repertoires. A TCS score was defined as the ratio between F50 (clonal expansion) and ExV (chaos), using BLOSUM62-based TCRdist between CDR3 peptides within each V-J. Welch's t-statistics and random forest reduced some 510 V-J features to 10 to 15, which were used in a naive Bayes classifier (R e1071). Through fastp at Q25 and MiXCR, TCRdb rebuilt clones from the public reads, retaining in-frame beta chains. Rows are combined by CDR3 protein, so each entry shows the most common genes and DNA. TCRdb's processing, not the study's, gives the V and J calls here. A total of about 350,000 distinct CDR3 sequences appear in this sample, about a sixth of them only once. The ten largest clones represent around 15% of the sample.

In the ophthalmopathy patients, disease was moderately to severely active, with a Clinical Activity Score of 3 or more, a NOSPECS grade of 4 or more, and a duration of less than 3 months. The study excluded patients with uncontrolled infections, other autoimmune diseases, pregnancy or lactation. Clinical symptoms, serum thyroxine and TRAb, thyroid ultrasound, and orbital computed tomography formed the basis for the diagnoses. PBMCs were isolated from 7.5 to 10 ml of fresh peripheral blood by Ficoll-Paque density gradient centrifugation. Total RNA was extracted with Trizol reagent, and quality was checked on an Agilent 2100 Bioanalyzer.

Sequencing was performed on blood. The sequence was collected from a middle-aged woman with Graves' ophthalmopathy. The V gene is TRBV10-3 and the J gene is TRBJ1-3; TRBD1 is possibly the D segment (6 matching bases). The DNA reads TGTGCCATCAAAGGGGGCTCTGGAAACACCATATATTTT. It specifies CAIKGGSGNTIYF.